The 15 T cell receptor beta chains reported below all come from one sample, sequenced in a study of control samples from healthy donors and cancer patients. Libraries were prepared by immunoSEQ multiplex PCR; TCRdb keeps only in-frame clonotypes and omits some of them. This sample has approximately 100,000 clones, with 90% found just once. Sequences were obtained from blood. These receptors came from a human donor in good health. The donor label of this sample is uncertain.

CDR3 loop: CASHGTAETGELFF. The CDR3, as DNA: TGTGCCAGCCACGGGACAGCAGAGACCGGGGAGCTGTTTTTT. This rearrangement joins TRBV6-5 to TRBJ2-2; 7 nucleotides match TRBD1. This CDR3 spans 14 amino acids. With 8 bases clipped from V and 5 bases from J, the junction kept 8 bases outside the gene matches. CDR1 MNHEY and CDR2 SVGAGI come from the germline V gene.

In its sample, this clone was seen once. J is TRBJ1-2 and V is TRBV6-5; no reliable D call. V was trimmed by 8 bases and J by 2 bases, leaving 6 bases between them. Germline CDR1 and CDR2: MNHEY and SVGAGI. This CDR3 is 11 amino acids long. CDR3 sequence: CASGRNYGYTF. CDR3 DNA: TGTGCCAGCGGGCGGAACTATGGCTACACCTTC.

The chain couples TRBV3-1 (or the pseudogene TRBV3-2) to TRBJ1-1, with a weak D call TRBD1 (6 bases). V lost 3 bases and J lost 4, with 6 bases in between. The CDR3 totals 12 residues. CDR1 LGHDT and CDR2 YNNKEL come from the germline V gene (reference sequence). CDR3 in amino acids: CASSHRGTEAFF. Here the CDR3 DNA reads TGTGCCAGCAGCCACAGGGGCACTGAAGCTTTCTTT.

Only a few counts were recorded for this clone. J is TRBJ2-2 and V is TRBV19; D is uncertain. The V gene lost 6 bases and the J gene lost 0 bases, with 5 bases spanning the gap. Germline lookup yields CDR1 LNHDA and CDR2 SQIVND (reference sequence). CDR3 length: 13 residues. The CDR3 is CASSPTNTGELFF. Here the CDR3 DNA reads TGTGCCAGTAGCCCCACGAACACCGGGGAGCTGTTTTTT.

The chain is built from TRBV29-1 and TRBJ1-3; TRBD1 agrees at 7 bases. With V trimmed by 3 bases and J by 3 bases, 2 bases remained unmatched. CDR1 is SQVTM and CDR2 is ANQGSEA in the germline V gene. The CDR3 loop spans 13 amino acids. The CDR3 nucleotides are TGCAGCGTTGAGAACAGGGGTGGAAACACCATATATTTT. It yields the protein CSVENRGGNTIYF.

The chain recombines TRBV19 with TRBJ1-4; perhaps TRBD1 as D (6 bases). The ends were cut back, 2 bases at V and 5 bases at J, with 18 bases in the middle. Germline lookup yields CDR1 LNHDA and CDR2 SQIVND (reference sequence). The CDR3 consists of 17 residues. The CDR3 reads CASSIRAGHAQNEKLFF. CDR3 DNA: TGTGCCAGTAGTATACGGGCGGGACATGCTCAAAATGAAAAACTGTTTTTT. The full variable domain, with the rest looked up from reference TRBV19 and TRBJ1-4, is DGGITQSPKYLFRKEGQNVTLSCEQNLNHDAMYWYRQDPGQGLRLIYYSQIVNDFQKGDIAEGYSVSREKKESFPLTVTSAQKNPTAFYLCASSIRAGHAQNEKLFFGSGTQLSVL.

The J gene is TRBJ1-2, the V gene TRBV25-1; D is undetermined. V lost 1 base and J lost 11, with 11 bases in between. The CDR3 loop spans 12 amino acids. Germline CDR1 MGHDK, CDR2 SYGVNS. CDR3 sequence: CASSEFGRWYTF. The CDR3 DNA reads as TGTGCCAGCAGTGAATTCGGCAGATGGTACACCTTC.

V is TRBV6-5 and J is TRBJ2-1; TRBD2 might be the D (5 bases). Germline CDR1 is MNHEY and CDR2 is SVGAGI. Between the trimmed V and J ends, which lost 7 bases and 7 bases, there was a span of 8 bases. This CDR3 contains 11 residues. The CDR3 loop is CASTRGNEQFF. DNA of the CDR3: TGTGCCAGCACGCGAGGGAATGAGCAGTTCTTC.

V usage is TRBV29-1 and J usage is TRBJ1-1; D not certain. This CDR3 region has 13 residues. Trimming left V 1 base short and J 0 bases short, with 6 bases between. From germline, CDR1 is SQVTM and CDR2 ANQGSEA. The CDR3 DNA reads TGCAGCGTTGAAGGTCGCCTGAACACTGAAGCTTTCTTT. Translation gives CSVEGRLNTEAFF.

CDR3 bases: TGTGCCAGCTCCGGTAGGGGAGCCCCTCAAGAGACCCAGTACTTC. As protein: CASSGRGAPQETQYF. The V and J genes are TRBV5-4 and TRBJ2-5; D might be TRBD1 or TRBD2, each matching 5 bases. Germline values: CDR1 SGHNT, CDR2 YYREEE (reference sequence). The CDR3 totals 15 residues. The germline V and J ends were trimmed by 7 bases and 2 bases, with 18 bases remaining between them.

V gene TRBV5-1 combines with J gene TRBJ2-5; the match to TRBD2 covers 7 bases. With 0 bases clipped from V and 5 bases from J, the junction kept 4 bases outside the gene matches. Germline assignment: CDR1 SGHRS and CDR2 YFSETQ. CDR3 length: 14 amino acids. The chain's CDR3 is CASSLAGGRETQYF. The CDR3 nucleotides read TGCGCCAGCAGCTTGGCGGGGGGACGGGAGACCCAGTACTTC.

The chain couples TRBV7-2 to TRBJ2-2, with 8 bases matching TRBD2. The length of the CDR3 is 18 residues. Looked up from germline, CDR1 is SGHTA and CDR2 is FQGNSA. V was clipped by 6 bases and J by 3 bases; unmatched bases: 15. CDR3: CASRPRRGGHSYTGELFF. The CDR3 bases are TGTGCCAGCAGACCCCGTCGGGGGGGGCATAGCTACACCGGGGAGCTGTTTTTT.

V and J are TRBV4-1 and TRBJ1-1; TRBD1 is a possible D gene (5 bases). Germline V gene lookup returns CDR1 MGHRA and CDR2 YSYEKL. V was trimmed by 1 base and J by 11 bases, leaving 11 bases between them. The CDR3 has 12 residues. The CDR3 bases are TGCGCCAGCAGCCAAGCACGGGCAGGGGCTTTCTTT. Its translation is CASSQARAGAFF.

The chain carries TRBV4-1 and TRBJ1-5; no definite D call. Germline V gene lookup returns CDR1 MGHRA and CDR2 YSYEKL. There are 14 residues in the CDR3. Trimming stripped 6 bases from V and 0 bases from J, with 9 bases between. CDR3 region: CASSNTDSNQPQHF. DNA for the CDR3: TGCGCCAGCAGTAACACAGATAGCAATCAGCCCCAGCATTTT.

V is TRBV6-5 and J is TRBJ1-4; 8 bases line up with TRBD1. Germline CDR1 reads MNHEY; CDR2 reads SVGAGI. CDR3 length: 16 residues. The V segment lost 2 bases and the J segment 4 bases; nucleotides outside the gene matches: 6. Here the CDR3 DNA reads TGTGCCAGCAGTTACACTACAGGGGGGGATAATGAAAAACTGTTTTTT. Translated: CASSYTTGGDNEKLFF.